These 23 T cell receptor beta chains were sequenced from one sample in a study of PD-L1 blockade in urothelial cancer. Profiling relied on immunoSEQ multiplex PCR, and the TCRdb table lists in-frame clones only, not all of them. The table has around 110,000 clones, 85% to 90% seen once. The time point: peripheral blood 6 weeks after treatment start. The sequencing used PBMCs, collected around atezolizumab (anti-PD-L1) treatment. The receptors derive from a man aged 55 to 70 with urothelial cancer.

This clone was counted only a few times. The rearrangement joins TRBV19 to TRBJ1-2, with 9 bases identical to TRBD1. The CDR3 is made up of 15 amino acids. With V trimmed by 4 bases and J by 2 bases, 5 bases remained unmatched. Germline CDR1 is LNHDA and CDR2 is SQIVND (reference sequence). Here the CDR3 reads CASSTDRGYNYGYTF. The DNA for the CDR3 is TGTGCCAGTAGTACGGACAGGGGCTACAACTATGGCTACACCTTC.

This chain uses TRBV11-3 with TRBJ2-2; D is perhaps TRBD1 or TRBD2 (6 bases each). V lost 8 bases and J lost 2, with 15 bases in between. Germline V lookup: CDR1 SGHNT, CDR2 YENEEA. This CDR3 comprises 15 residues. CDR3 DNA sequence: TGTGCCAGCGGATTAGGAGGGACAAACACCGGGGAGCTGTTTTTT. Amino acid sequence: CASGLGGTNTGELFF. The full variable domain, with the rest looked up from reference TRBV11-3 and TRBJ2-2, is EAGVVQSPRYKIIEKKQPVAFWCNPISGHNTLYWYLQNLGQGPELLIRYENEEAVDDSQLPKDRFSAERLKGVDSTLKIQPAELGDSAVYLCASGLGGTNTGELFFGEGSRLTVL.

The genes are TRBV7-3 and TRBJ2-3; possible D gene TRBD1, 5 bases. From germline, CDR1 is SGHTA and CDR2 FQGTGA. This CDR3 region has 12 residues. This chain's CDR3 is CSTGRTTDTQYF. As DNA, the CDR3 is TGTTCTACAGGACGGACCACAGATACGCAGTATTTT. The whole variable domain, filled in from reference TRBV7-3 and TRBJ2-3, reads GAGVSQTPSNKVTEKGKYVELRCDPISGHTALYWYRQSLGQGPEFLIYFQGTGAADDSGLPNDRFFAVRPEGSVSTLKIQRTERGDSAVYLCSTGRTTDTQYFGPGTRLTVL.

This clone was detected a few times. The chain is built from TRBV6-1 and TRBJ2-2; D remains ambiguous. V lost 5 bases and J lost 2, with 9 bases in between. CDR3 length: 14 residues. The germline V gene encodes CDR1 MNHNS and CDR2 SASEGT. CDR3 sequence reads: CASSRRLNTGELFF. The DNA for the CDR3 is TGTGCCAGCAGTCGTCGACTCAACACCGGGGAGCTGTTTTTT.

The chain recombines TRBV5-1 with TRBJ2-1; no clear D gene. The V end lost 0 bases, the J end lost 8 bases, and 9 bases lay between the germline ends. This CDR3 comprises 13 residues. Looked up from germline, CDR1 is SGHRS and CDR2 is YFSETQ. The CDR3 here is CASSLVPAHEQFF. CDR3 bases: TGCGCCAGCAGCTTGGTCCCCGCGCATGAGCAGTTCTTC.

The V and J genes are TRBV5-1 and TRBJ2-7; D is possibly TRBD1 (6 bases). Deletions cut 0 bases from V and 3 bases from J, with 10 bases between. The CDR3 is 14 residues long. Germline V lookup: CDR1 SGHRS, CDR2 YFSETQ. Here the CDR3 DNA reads TGCGCCAGCAGCTTGGCCGTACAGGGCTACGAGCAGTACTTC. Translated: CASSLAVQGYEQYF.

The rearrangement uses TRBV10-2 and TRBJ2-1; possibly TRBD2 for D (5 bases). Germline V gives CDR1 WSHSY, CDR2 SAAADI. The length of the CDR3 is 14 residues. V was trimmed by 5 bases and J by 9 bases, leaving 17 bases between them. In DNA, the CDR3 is TGCGCCAGCAGTTTTGGCGGCCGCGGAGGTGAGCAGTTCTTC. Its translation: CASSFGGRGGEQFF.

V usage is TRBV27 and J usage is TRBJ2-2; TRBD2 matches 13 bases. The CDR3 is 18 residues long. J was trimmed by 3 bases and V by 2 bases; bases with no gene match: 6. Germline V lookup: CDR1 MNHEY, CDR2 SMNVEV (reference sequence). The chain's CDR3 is CASSLILAGGSDTGELFF. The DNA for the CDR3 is TGTGCCAGCAGTTTAATACTAGCGGGAGGGTCGGACACCGGGGAGCTGTTTTTT.

CDR3 nucleotides: TGTGCCAGCAGTGTGGGAACCGGGACAGGGGGCTTGCAGCCCCAGCATTTT. Translation gives CASSVGTGTGGLQPQHF. The J gene is TRBJ1-5, the V gene TRBV6-1; 12 nucleotides align to TRBD1. The CDR3 spans 17 residues. V was pared by 4 bases and J by 7 bases, with 11 bases of the junction left unmatched. Germline-derived CDR1 and CDR2 are MNHNS and SASEGT.

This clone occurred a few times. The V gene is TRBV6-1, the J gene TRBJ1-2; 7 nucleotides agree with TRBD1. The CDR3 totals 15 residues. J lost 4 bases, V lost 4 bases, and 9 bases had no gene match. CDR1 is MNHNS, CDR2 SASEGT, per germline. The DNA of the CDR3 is TGTGCCAGCAGTGCCGCCGGGACAGAGAGCTATGGCTACACCTTC. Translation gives CASSAAGTESYGYTF.

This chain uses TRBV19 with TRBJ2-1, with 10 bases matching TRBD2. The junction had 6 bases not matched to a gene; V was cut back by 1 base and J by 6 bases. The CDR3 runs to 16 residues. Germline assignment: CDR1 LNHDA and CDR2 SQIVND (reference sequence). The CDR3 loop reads CASSIGEAGGLNEQFF. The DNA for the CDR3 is TGTGCCAGTAGTATAGGCGAAGCGGGGGGGCTCAATGAGCAGTTCTTC.

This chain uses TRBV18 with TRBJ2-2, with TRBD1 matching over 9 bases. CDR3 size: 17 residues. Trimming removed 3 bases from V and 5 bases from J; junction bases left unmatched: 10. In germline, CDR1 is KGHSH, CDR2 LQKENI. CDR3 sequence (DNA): TGTGCCAGCTCACCTATGCCGGGACAGGGAGGAACCGGGGAGCTGTTTTTT. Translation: CASSPMPGQGGTGELFF.

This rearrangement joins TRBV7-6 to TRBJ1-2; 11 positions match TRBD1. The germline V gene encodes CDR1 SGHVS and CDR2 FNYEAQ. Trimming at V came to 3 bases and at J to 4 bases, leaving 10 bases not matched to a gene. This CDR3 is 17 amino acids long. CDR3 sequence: CASSLEAGTGGLYGYTF. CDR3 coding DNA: TGTGCCAGCAGCTTGGAGGCCGGGACAGGGGGTCTCTATGGCTACACCTTC.

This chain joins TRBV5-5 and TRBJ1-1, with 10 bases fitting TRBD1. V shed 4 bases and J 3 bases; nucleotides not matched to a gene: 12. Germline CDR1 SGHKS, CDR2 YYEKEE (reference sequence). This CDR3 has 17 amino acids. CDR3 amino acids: CASSPKGLDRGDTEAFF. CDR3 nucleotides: TGTGCCAGCAGCCCGAAGGGTTTGGACAGGGGGGACACTGAAGCTTTCTTT.

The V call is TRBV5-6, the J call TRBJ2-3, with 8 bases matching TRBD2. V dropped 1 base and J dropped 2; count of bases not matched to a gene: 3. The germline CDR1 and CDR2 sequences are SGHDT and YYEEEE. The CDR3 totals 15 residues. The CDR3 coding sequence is TGTGCCAGCAGCTTGCGGGGGGGACCCACAGATACGCAGTATTTT. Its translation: CASSLRGGPTDTQYF.

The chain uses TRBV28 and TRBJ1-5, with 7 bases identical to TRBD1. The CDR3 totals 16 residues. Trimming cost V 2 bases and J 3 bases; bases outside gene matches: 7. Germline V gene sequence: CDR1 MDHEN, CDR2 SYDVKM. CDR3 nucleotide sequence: TGTGCCAGCAGTTTACGCTTGGGACAGTTCAATCAGCCCCAGCATTTT. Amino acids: CASSLRLGQFNQPQHF. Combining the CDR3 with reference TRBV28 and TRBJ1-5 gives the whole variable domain DVKVTQSSRYLVKRTGEKVFLECVQDMDHENMFWYRQDPGLGLRLIYFSYDVKMKEKGDIPEGYSVSREKKERFSLILESASTNQTSMYLCASSLRLGQFNQPQHFGDGTRLSIL.

This chain's CDR3 is CASSLAGGTHEQFF. The CDR3, as DNA: TGTGCCAGCAGCTTGGCGGGGGGAACCCATGAGCAGTTCTTC. The chain employs TRBV7-3 and TRBJ2-1; 8 positions match TRBD2. The germline gives CDR1 SGHTA, CDR2 FQGTGA. CDR3 length: 14 amino acids. Trimming took 3 bases from V and 8 from J; bases not matched to a gene: 6.

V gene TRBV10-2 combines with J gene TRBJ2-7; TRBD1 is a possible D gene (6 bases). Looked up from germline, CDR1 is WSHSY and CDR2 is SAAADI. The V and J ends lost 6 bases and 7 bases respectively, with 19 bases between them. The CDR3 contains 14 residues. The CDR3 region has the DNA TGCGCCAGCAGGGCCGGGACAAGTCCCGTGGAGCAGTACTTC. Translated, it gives CASRAGTSPVEQYF.

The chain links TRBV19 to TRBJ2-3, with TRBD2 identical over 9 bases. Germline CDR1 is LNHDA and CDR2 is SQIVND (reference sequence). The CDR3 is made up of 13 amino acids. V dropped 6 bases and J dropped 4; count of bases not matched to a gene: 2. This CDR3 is CASSSGRSDTQYF. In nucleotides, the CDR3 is TGTGCCAGTAGCAGCGGGAGGTCAGATACGCAGTATTTT.

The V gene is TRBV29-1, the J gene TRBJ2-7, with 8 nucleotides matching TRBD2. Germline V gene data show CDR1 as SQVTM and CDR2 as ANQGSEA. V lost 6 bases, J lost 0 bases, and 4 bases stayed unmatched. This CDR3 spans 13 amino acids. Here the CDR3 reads CSVRGAASYEQYF. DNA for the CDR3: TGCAGCGTGCGGGGGGCAGCCTCCTACGAGCAGTACTTC.

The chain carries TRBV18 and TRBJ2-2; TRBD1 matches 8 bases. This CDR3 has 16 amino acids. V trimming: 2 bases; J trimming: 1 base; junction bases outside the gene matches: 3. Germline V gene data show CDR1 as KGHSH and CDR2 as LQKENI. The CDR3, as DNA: TGTGCCAGCTCACCAGGAGGACAGGGGAACACCGGGGAGCTGTTTTTT. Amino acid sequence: CASSPGGQGNTGELFF.

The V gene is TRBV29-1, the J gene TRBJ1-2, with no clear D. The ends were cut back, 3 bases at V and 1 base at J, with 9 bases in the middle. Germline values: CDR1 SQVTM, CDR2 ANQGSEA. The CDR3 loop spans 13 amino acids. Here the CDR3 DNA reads TGCAGCGTTGAGGCACCCCTTAACTATGGCTACACCTTC. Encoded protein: CSVEAPLNYGYTF. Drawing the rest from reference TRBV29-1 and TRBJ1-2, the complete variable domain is SAVISQKPSRDICQRGTSLTIQCQVDSQVTMMFWYRQQPGQSLTLIATANQGSEATYESGFVIDKFPISRPNLTFSTLTVSNMSPEDSSIYLCSVEAPLNYGYTFGSGTRLTVV.

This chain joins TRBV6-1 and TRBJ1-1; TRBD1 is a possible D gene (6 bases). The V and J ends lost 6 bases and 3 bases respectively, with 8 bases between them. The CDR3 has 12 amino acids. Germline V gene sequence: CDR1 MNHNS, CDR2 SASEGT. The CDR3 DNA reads TGTGCCAGCAGCGGACAGTACACTGAAGCTTTCTTT. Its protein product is CASSGQYTEAFF.